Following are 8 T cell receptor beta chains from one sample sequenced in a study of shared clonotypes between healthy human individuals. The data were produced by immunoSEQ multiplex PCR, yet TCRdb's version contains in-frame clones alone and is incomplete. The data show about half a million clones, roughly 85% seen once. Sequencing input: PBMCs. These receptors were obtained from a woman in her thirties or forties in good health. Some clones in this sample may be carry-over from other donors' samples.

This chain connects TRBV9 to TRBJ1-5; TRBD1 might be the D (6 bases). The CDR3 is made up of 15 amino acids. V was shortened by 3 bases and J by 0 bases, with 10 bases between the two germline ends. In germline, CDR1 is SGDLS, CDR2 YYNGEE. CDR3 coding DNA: TGTGCCAGCAGCGCAGGGGTTAATAGCAATCAGCCCCAGCATTTT. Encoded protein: CASSAGVNSNQPQHF. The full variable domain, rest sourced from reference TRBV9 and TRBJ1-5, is DSGVTQTPKHLITATGQRVTLRCSPRSGDLSVYWYQQSLDQGLQFLIQYYNGEERAKGNILERFSAQQFPDLHSELNLSSLELGDSALYFCASSAGVNSNQPQHFGDGTRLSIL.

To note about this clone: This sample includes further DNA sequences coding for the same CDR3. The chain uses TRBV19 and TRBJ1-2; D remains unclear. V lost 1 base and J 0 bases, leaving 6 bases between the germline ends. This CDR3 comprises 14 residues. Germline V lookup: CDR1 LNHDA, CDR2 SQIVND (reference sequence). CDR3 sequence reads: CASSIGRANYGYTF. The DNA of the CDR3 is TGTGCCAGTAGTATAGGCCGAGCTAACTATGGCTACACCTTC. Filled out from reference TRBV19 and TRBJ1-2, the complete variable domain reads DGGITQSPKYLFRKEGQNVTLSCEQNLNHDAMYWYRQDPGQGLRLIYYSQIVNDFQKGDIAEGYSVSREKKESFPLTVTSAQKNPTAFYLCASSIGRANYGYTFGSGTRLTVV.

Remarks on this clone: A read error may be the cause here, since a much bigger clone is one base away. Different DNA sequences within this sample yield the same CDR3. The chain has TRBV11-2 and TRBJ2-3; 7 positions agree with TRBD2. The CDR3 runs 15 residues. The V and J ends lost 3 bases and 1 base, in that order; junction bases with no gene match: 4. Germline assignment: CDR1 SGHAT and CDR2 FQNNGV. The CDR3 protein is CASSLAGVGTDTQYF. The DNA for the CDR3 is TGTGCCAGCAGCTTGGCGGGAGTAGGCACAGATACGCAGTATTTT.

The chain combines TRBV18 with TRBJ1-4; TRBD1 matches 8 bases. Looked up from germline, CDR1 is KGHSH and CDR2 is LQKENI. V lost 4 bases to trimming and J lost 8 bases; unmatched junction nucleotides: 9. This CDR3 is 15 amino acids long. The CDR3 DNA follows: TGTGCCAGCTCACTCGCCCCGGGACAGGAAGAAAAACTGTTTTTT. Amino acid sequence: CASSLAPGQEEKLFF.

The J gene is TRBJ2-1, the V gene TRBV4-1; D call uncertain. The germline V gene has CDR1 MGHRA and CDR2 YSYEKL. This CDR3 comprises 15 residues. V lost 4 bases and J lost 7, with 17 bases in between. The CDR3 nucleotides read TGCGCCAGCAGCCGATCCCTTGGCAGGCCTAATGAGCAGTTCTTC. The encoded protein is CASSRSLGRPNEQFF.

The CDR3 loop reads CASSWVGPGELFF. The DNA for the CDR3 is TGCGCCAGCAGCTGGGTCGGGCCCGGGGAGCTGTTTTTT. The chain employs TRBV5-1 and TRBJ2-2; D gene ambiguous. The CDR3 sequence is 13 residues long. Trimming took off 3 bases at V and 6 bases at J, with 9 bases between the two ends. Germline CDR1 and CDR2: SGHRS and YFSETQ.

The CDR3, as DNA: TGTGCCAGCTCACGACAGGAGAACACTGAAGCTTTCTTT. It yields the protein CASSRQENTEAFF. V is TRBV18 and J is TRBJ1-1; possibly TRBD1 for D (6 bases). This CDR3 is built from 13 residues. Germline CDR1 and CDR2: KGHSH and LQKENI. V lost 4 bases to trimming and J lost 1 base, with 7 bases between them. Looking up the rest from reference TRBV18 and TRBJ1-1 gives the full variable domain: NAGVMQNPRHLVRRRGQEARLRCSPMKGHSHVYWYRQLPEEGLKFMVYLQKENIIDESGMPKERFSAEFPKEGPSILRIQQVVRGDSAAYFCASSRQENTEAFFGQGTRLTVV.

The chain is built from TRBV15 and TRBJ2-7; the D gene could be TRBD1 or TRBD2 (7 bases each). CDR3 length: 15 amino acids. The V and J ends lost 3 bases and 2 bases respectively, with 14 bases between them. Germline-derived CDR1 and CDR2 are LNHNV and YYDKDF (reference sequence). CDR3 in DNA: TGTGCCACCAGCAGGAAGCGGGACAGACCCTACGAGCAGTACTTC. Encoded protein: CATSRKRDRPYEQYF. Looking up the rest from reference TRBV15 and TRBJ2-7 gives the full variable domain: DAMVIQNPRYQVTQFGKPVTLSCSQTLNHNVMYWYQQKSSQAPKLLFHYYDKDFNNEADTPDNFQSRRPNTSFCFLDIRSPGLGDTAMYLCATSRKRDRPYEQYFGPGTRLTVT.